This T cell receptor (beta chain) is from a study of control samples from healthy donors and cancer patients. The sample holds a few counts of this clone. Profiled with immunoSEQ multiplex PCR; TCRdb holds only in-frame clones, not every one. This sample has about 120,000 clones; 93% occur once, and the top ten carry 2.6%. Trimming shortened V by 8 bases and J by 1 base, and 11 bases separated the two germline ends. This CDR3 has 13 residues. Germline-derived CDR1 and CDR2 are SGHTA and FQGTGA. Sequencing input: blood. The V and J genes are TRBV7-3 and TRBJ2-5; D remains unclear. The TCR comes from a young man in good health. In DNA, the CDR3 is TGTGCCAGCGCCCTGGACCTCCAAGAGACCCAGTACTTC. Translated: CASALDLQETQYF.